The T cell receptor beta chain under discussion was sequenced for a study of blood T cell repertoires in COVID-19. Data came from immunoSEQ multiplex PCR; TCRdb stores just in-frame clones and leaves some out. The table lists approximately 110,000 clones, about 82% of them singletons. This CDR3 has 15 residues. V was pared by 3 bases and J by 3 bases, with 8 bases of the junction left unmatched. Germline loops: CDR1 SQVTM, CDR2 ANQGSEA. The TCR originated in a human donor in a cohort sampled during active COVID-19. Sequenced material: peripheral blood. The chain carries TRBV29-1 and TRBJ1-2; 9 bases fit TRBD1. Here the CDR3 DNA reads TGCAGCGTTGACGAACAGGGGGCGAGCGACTATGGCTACACCTTC. It specifies CSVDEQGASDYGYTF.